This T cell receptor (beta chain) was captured in a study of cytomegalovirus exposure and HLA in healthy donors. The study, taken as a whole, reports: Most of the CMV-associated TCR beta chains (in a later analysis) appeared to be HLA-restricted. About 87% or about 30% of the time was how often most TCR beta V segments were productive, according to an earlier analysis.

As concerns this clone: Its antigen is still unknown.

Use of 60 Vbeta and 13 Jbeta primers characterized the PCR. Profiling relied on immunoSEQ multiplex PCR, and the TCRdb table lists in-frame clones only, not all of them. The top ten hold about 2% of the sample, which has some 110,000 clones, around 61% seen once. The receptor was derived from a woman between 25 and 40 years old in good health and CMV-seronegative. The sequenced material came from PBMCs.

CDR3 sequence: CAIFRDSLNTEAFF. In nucleotides, the CDR3 is TGTGCCATCTTCCGGGACAGCCTGAACACTGAAGCTTTCTTT. This chain uses TRBV28 with TRBJ1-1; 7 nucleotides agree with TRBD1. This CDR3 comprises 14 residues. V lost 10 bases to trimming and J lost 0 bases; unmatched junction nucleotides: 8. From germline, CDR1 is MDHEN and CDR2 SYDVKM.